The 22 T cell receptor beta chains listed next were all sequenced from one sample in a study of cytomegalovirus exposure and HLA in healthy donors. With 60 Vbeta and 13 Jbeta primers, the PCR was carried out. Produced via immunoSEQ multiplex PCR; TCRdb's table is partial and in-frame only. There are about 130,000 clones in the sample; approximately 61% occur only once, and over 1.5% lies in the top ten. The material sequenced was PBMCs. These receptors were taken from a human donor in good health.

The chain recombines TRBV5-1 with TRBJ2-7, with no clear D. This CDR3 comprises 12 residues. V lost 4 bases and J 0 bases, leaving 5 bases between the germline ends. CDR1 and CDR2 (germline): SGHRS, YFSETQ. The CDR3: CASSNSSYEQYF. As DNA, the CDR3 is TGCGCCAGCAGCAACAGCTCCTACGAGCAGTACTTC.

CDR3 region: CASSLLMGGRYEQYF. The CDR3 nucleotides are TGTGCCAGCAGCTTATTGATGGGGGGTCGTTACGAGCAGTACTTC. The chain recombines TRBV11-3 with TRBJ2-7; D is possibly TRBD2 (6 bases). The germline gives CDR1 SGHNT, CDR2 YENEEA. The CDR3 extends over 15 amino acids. V was cut by 2 bases and J by 4 bases, with 15 bases left in between.

The CDR3 DNA reads as TGTGCCAGCAGCTTAAGACCAGGGCTCGCTGGAAACACCATATATTTT. As protein: CASSLRPGLAGNTIYF. The V call is TRBV7-2, the J call TRBJ1-3; perhaps TRBD1 as D (5 bases). The CDR3 is made up of 16 amino acids. Germline CDR1 reads SGHTA; CDR2 reads FQGNSA. Trimming took off 2 bases at V and 2 bases at J, with 13 bases between the two ends.

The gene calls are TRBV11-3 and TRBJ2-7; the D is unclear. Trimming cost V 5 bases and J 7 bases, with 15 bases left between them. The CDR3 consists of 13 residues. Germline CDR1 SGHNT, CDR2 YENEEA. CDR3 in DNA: TGTGCCAGCAGCCTCGTTGCAGGTTGGGAGCAGTACTTC. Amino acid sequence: CASSLVAGWEQYF.

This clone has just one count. In nucleotides, the CDR3 is TGTGCCAGCGAACCCCCTGGGGGGGAGACCCAGTACTTC. This encodes CASEPPGGETQYF. The chain links TRBV27 to TRBJ2-5, with D tentatively TRBD2 (6 bases). This CDR3 has 13 residues. V lost 8 bases and J lost 5, with 15 bases in between. Looked up from germline, CDR1 is MNHEY and CDR2 is SMNVEV (reference sequence).

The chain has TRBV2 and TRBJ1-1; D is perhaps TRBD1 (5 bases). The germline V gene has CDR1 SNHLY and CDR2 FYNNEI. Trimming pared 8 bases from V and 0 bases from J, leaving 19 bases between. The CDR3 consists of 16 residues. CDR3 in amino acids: CASSEKHGGVNTEAFF. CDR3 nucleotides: TGTGCCAGCTCCGAAAAGCATGGAGGGGTGAACACTGAAGCTTTCTTT. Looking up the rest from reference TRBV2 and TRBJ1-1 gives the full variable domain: EPEVTQTPSHQVTQMGQEVILRCVPISNHLYFYWYRQILGQKVEFLVSFYNNEISEKSEIFDDQFSVERPDGSNFTLKIRSTKLEDSAMYFCASSEKHGGVNTEAFFGQGTRLTVV.

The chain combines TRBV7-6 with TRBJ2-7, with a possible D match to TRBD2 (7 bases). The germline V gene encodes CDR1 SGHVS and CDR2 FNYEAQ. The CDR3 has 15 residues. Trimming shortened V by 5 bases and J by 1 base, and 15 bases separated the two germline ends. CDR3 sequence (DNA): TGTGCCAGCAGCATACAACAGGGAGGGTCCTACGAGCAGTACTTC. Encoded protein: CASSIQQGGSYEQYF. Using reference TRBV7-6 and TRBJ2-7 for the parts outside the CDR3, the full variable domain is GAGVSQSPRYKVTKRGQDVALRCDPISGHVSLYWYRQALGQGPEFLTYFNYEAQQDKSGLPNDRFSAERPEGSISTLTIQRTEQRDSAMYRCASSIQQGGSYEQYFGPGTRLTVT.

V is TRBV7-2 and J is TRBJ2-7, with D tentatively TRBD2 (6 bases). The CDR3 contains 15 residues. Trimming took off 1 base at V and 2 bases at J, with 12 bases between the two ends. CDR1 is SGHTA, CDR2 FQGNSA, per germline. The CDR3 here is CASSLGASVPYEQYF. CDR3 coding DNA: TGTGCCAGCAGCTTAGGGGCTAGCGTACCCTACGAGCAGTACTTC.

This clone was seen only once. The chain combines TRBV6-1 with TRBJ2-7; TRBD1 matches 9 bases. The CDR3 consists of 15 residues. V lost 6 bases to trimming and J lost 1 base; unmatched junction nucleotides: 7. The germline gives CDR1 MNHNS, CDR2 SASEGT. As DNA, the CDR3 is TGTGCCAGCAGACCAGGACAGGGGTTATCCTACGAGCAGTACTTC. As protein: CASRPGQGLSYEQYF.

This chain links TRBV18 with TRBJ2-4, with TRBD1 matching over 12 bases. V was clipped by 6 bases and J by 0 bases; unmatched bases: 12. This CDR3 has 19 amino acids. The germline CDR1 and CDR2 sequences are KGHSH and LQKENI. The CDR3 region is CASSPGTGGSNLAKNIQYF. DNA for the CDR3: TGTGCCAGCTCCCCCGGGACAGGGGGCTCCAATTTAGCCAAAAACATTCAGTACTTC. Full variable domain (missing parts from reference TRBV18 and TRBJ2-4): NAGVMQNPRHLVRRRGQEARLRCSPMKGHSHVYWYRQLPEEGLKFMVYLQKENIIDESGMPKERFSAEFPKEGPSILRIQQVVRGDSAAYFCASSPGTGGSNLAKNIQYFGAGTRLSVL.

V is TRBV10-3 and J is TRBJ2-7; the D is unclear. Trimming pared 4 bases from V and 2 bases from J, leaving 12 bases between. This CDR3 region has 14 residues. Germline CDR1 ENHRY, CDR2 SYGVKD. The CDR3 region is CAISALLGAYEQYF. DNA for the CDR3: TGTGCCATCAGTGCCCTTCTCGGAGCCTACGAGCAGTACTTC.

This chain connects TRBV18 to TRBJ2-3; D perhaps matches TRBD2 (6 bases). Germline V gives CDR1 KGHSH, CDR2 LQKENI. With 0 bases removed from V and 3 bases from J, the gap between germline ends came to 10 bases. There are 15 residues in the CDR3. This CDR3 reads CASSPPVGRTDTQYF. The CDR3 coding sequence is TGTGCCAGCTCACCACCGGTGGGGAGGACAGATACGCAGTATTTT. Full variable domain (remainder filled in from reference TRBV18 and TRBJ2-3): NAGVMQNPRHLVRRRGQEARLRCSPMKGHSHVYWYRQLPEEGLKFMVYLQKENIIDESGMPKERFSAEFPKEGPSILRIQQVVRGDSAAYFCASSPPVGRTDTQYFGPGTRLTVL.

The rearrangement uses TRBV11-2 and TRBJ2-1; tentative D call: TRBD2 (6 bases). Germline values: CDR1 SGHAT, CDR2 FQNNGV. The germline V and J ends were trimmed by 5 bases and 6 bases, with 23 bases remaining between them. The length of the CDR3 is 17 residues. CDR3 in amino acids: CASSTRGSGTGSNEQFF. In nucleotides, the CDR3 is TGTGCCAGCAGCACCCGGGGTAGCGGCACGGGCTCCAATGAGCAGTTCTTC.

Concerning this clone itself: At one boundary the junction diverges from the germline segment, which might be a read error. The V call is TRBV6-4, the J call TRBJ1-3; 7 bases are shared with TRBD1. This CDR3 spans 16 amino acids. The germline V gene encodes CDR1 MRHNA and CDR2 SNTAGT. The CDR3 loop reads CASSYSGTASGNTIYF. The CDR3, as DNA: TGTGCCAGCAGTTACTCCGGGACAGCCTCTGGAAACACCATATATTTT.

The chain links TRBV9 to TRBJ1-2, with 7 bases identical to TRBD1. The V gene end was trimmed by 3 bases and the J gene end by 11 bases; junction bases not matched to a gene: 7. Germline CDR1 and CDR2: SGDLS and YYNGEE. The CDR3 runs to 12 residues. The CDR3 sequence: CASSAGTVNYTF. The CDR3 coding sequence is TGTGCCAGCAGCGCAGGGACAGTTAATTACACCTTC.

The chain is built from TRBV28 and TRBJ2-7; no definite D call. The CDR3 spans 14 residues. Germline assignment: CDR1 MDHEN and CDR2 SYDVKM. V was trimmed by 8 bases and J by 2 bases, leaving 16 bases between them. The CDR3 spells CASCPLAETYEQYF. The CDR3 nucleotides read TGTGCCAGCTGCCCCCTGGCAGAAACCTACGAGCAGTACTTC.

This CDR3 is CASSPPHGGGYTF. CDR3 DNA sequence: TGTGCCAGCTCACCACCGCACGGTGGTGGCTACACCTTC. This chain links TRBV18 with TRBJ1-2; unclear D gene. Germline V gene data show CDR1 as KGHSH and CDR2 as LQKENI. The V gene lost 0 bases and the J gene lost 7 bases, with 9 bases spanning the gap. The length of the CDR3 is 13 residues.

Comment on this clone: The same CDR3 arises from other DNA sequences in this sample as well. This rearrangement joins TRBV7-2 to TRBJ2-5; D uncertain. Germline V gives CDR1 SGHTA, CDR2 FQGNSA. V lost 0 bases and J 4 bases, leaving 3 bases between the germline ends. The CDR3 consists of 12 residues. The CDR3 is CASSLARETQYF. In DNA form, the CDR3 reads TGTGCCAGCAGCTTAGCTCGAGAGACCCAGTACTTC.

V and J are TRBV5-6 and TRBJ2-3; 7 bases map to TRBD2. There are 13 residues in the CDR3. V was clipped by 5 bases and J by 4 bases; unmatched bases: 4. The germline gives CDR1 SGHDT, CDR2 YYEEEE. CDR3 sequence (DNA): TGTGCCAGCAGGGGACTATCCGCAGATACGCAGTATTTT. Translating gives CASRGLSADTQYF.

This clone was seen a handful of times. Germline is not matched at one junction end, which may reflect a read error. CDR3 DNA sequence: TGCAGTGCTAAAAACCAAGAGGCCCAGTACTTC. Amino acids: CSAKNQEAQYF. V gene TRBV20-1 combines with J gene TRBJ2-5; D ambiguous. The CDR3 covers 11 residues. The germline CDR1 and CDR2 sequences are DFQATT and SNEGSKA (reference sequence).

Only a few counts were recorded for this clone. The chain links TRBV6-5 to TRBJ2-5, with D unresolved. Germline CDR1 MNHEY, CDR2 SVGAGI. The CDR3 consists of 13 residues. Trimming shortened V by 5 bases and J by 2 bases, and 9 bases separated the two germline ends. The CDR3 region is CASSASAQETQYF. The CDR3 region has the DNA TGTGCCAGCAGTGCCAGCGCGCAAGAGACCCAGTACTTC.

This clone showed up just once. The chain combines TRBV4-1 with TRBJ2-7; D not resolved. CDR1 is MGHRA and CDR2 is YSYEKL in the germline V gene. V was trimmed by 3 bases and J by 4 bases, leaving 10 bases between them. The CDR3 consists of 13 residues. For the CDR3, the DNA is TGCGCCAGCAGCCAGGGTCCGGAGTACGAGCAGTACTTC. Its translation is CASSQGPEYEQYF.